The rows below give T cell receptor beta chains drawn from one sample of a study of CD8+ T cells in alopecia areata. Generated by immunoSEQ multiplex PCR, the TCRdb table keeps only in-frame clones and is missing some. The sample yields some 190,000 clones, 64% seen once. The sequenced sample was CD4+ T cells sorted from blood, obtained around week 50, from a patient treated with tofacitinib. These receptors came from a human donor with alopecia areata. The conserved cysteine and the conserved F or W are not part of the CDR3 here. Each record gives: J gene, V gene, CDR3 protein.

J: TRBJ1-2
V: TRBV20-1
CDR3: SARDHYGYT

J: TRBJ1-5
V: TRBV27
CDR3: ASSFAGFNQPQH

J: TRBJ1-5
V: TRBV2
CDR3: ASSEFPGNQPQH

J: TRBJ2-3
V: TRBV15
CDR3: ATSRARRTSFADTQY

J: TRBJ2-2
V: TRBV29-1
CDR3: SVRITSSAGELF

J: TRBJ1-1
V: TRBV29-1
CDR3: SGETANTEAF

J: TRBJ2-7
V: TRBV29-1
CDR3: SGWTGASEQY

J: TRBJ1-5
V: TRBV7-8
CDR3: ASSLRGRNQPQH

J: TRBJ2-3
V: TRBV18
CDR3: ASSPPEARSTDTQY

J: TRBJ1-1
V: TRBV29-1
CDR3: SVELTAMNTEAF

J: TRBJ2-5
V: TRBV2
CDR3: ASTGEETQY

J: TRBJ1-4
V: TRBV15
CDR3: ATSRGTGKLF

J: TRBJ1-1
V: TRBV27
CDR3: ASSPGTNTEAF

J: TRBJ1-1
V: TRBV29-1
CDR3: SVRVNTEAF

J: TRBJ1-2
V: TRBV30
CDR3: AWNRGRFGYGYT

J: TRBJ2-3
V: TRBV5-1
CDR3: ASSPGRPVSTDTQY

J: TRBJ1-5
V: TRBV2
CDR3: ASSVTGAYQPQH

J: TRBJ2-2
V: TRBV5-1
CDR3: ASSLVPGNTGELF

J: TRBJ1-1
V: TRBV30
CDR3: AWGPGVVAF

J: TRBJ1-2
V: TRBV29-1
CDR3: SAQGQDYGYT

J: TRBJ1-2
V: TRBV30
CDR3: AWNRDIQGYT

J: TRBJ2-7
V: TRBV6-1
CDR3: ASTPRTGAYEQY

J: TRBJ2-2
V: TRBV5-1
CDR3: ASSPDGYTGELF

J: TRBJ1-5
V: TRBV15
CDR3: ATSGHTGLVSNQPQH

J: TRBJ1-2
V: TRBV30
CDR3: AWNTGTGVFGYT